These T cell receptor beta chains were read from a single sample in a study of tumor-infiltrating lymphocytes in localized non-small cell lung cancer. Method: immunoSEQ multiplex PCR; TCRdb's copy keeps in-frame clones and lacks some. The data show about 13,000 clones, with approximately 72% seen just once and approximately 9% held by the top ten. Source material: uninvolved lung tissue not adjacent to the tumor. The receptors stem from a human donor with non-small cell lung cancer. The CDR3 runs from the conserved cysteine through the conserved F or W. Each record gives: CDR3 DNA, CDR3 protein, V gene, clone size, D gene, J gene. A D gene is named only where the DNA matches it firmly. Size values are once, few and many counts, or a class for expanded clones, and some rows have none.

CDR3 DNA: TGCGCCAGCAGCCACGTGCGCTCTGGGGCCAACGTCCTGACTTTC; CDR3 protein: CASSHVRSGANVLTF; V gene: TRBV4-1; clone size: .; D gene: .; J gene: TRBJ2-6
CDR3 DNA: TGTGCCAGCAGCCAAGGACAGGGGGCGCGGGAGCAGTACTTC; CDR3 protein: CASSQGQGAREQYF; V gene: TRBV7-6; clone size: .; D gene: TRBD1; J gene: TRBJ2-7
CDR3 DNA: TGTGCCAGCAACCCAAACCCCGCAGATACGCAGTATTTT; CDR3 protein: CASNPNPADTQYF; V gene: TRBV7-2; clone size: .; D gene: .; J gene: TRBJ2-3
CDR3 DNA: TGTGCTAGTGCCATGGGGAAGGGAGAAGGCGAAAGCTATGGCTACACCTTC; CDR3 protein: CASAMGKGEGESYGYTF; V gene: TRBV12-5; clone size: .; D gene: .; J gene: TRBJ1-2
CDR3 DNA: TGTGCCAGCAGTGCACTTGGGACTGACTTCACAGATACGCAGTATTTT; CDR3 protein: CASSALGTDFTDTQYF; V gene: TRBV28; clone size: once; D gene: .; J gene: TRBJ2-3
CDR3 DNA: TGCGCCAGCAGCAGATCGGGAGTATACAATGAGCAGTTCTTC; CDR3 protein: CASSRSGVYNEQFF; V gene: TRBV5-1; clone size: .; D gene: .; J gene: TRBJ2-1
CDR3 DNA: TGTGCCAGCAGTTTTGGAATCCGTAGGACTAACTATGGCTACACCTTC; CDR3 protein: CASSFGIRRTNYGYTF; V gene: TRBV2; clone size: .; D gene: .; J gene: TRBJ1-2
CDR3 DNA: TGTGCCAGCAGTGTTAATAGCGCCTACACCGGGGAGCTGTTTTTT; CDR3 protein: CASSVNSAYTGELFF; V gene: TRBV2; clone size: .; D gene: .; J gene: TRBJ2-2
CDR3 DNA: TGTGCCAGCAGCCCCCGTTCTAGCGGGAGAGGCGAGCAGTACTTC; CDR3 protein: CASSPRSSGRGEQYF; V gene: TRBV7-2; clone size: .; D gene: TRBD2; J gene: TRBJ2-7
CDR3 DNA: TGTGCCAGCTCACCTGCGACAGGGGTCCCTAGCGCTTTCTTT; CDR3 protein: CASSPATGVPSAFF; V gene: TRBV18; clone size: few; D gene: TRBD1; J gene: TRBJ1-1
CDR3 DNA: TGTGCCAGCAGCTTAGACCTACTTGGGACGTCAGATGAAAAACTGTTTTTT; CDR3 protein: CASSLDLLGTSDEKLFF; V gene: TRBV7-2; clone size: .; D gene: .; J gene: TRBJ1-4
CDR3 DNA: TGCAGCGTTGAACACCGGGGCAGGGGCACAGATACGCAGTATTTT; CDR3 protein: CSVEHRGRGTDTQYF; V gene: TRBV29-1; clone size: .; D gene: .; J gene: TRBJ2-3
CDR3 DNA: TGTGCCATCAGTCCTACAGGGGACGGCCATGGCTACACCTTC; CDR3 protein: CAISPTGDGHGYTF; V gene: TRBV10-3; clone size: few; D gene: TRBD1; J gene: TRBJ1-2
CDR3 DNA: TGTGCCAGCAGCTTAGGCGGATTTAACTATGGCTACACCTTC; CDR3 protein: CASSLGGFNYGYTF; V gene: TRBV7-9; clone size: .; D gene: .; J gene: TRBJ1-2
CDR3 DNA: TGTGCCACCAGCAGAGGTGGGGAGACAGATACGCAGTATTTT; CDR3 protein: CATSRGGETDTQYF; V gene: TRBV15; clone size: .; D gene: .; J gene: TRBJ2-3
CDR3 DNA: TGTGCCAGCAGCTCACAGACTTGGGGAGATACGCAGTATTTT; CDR3 protein: CASSSQTWGDTQYF; V gene: TRBV7-2; clone size: .; D gene: .; J gene: TRBJ2-3
CDR3 DNA: TGCGCCAGCAGCTTGGCGGCGGAGAATGAGCAGTTCTTC; CDR3 protein: CASSLAAENEQFF; V gene: TRBV5-1; clone size: .; D gene: .; J gene: TRBJ2-1
CDR3 DNA: TGTGCCAGCAGCGTAGAAGTCGGGTATGAAGCTTTCTTT; CDR3 protein: CASSVEVGYEAFF; V gene: TRBV9; clone size: once; D gene: .; J gene: TRBJ1-1
CDR3 DNA: TGTGCCAGCAGTCTAACGCCGGGACTTCCGGGGGCTTTCTTT; CDR3 protein: CASSLTPGLPGAFF; V gene: TRBV28; clone size: .; D gene: .; J gene: TRBJ1-1
CDR3 DNA: TGCGCCAGCTCCCTGGAGCGGTCGACGGAAAAACTGTTTTTT; CDR3 protein: CASSLERSTEKLFF; V gene: TRBV10-1; clone size: .; D gene: .; J gene: TRBJ1-4
CDR3 DNA: TGTGCCAGCAGCCCACAGGGGGCCTATGGCTACACCTTC; CDR3 protein: CASSPQGAYGYTF; V gene: TRBV5-6; clone size: .; D gene: TRBD1; J gene: TRBJ1-2
CDR3 DNA: TGTGCCATCAGTGAAATCGGCGGGTCAGAAGAGAACACTGAAGCTTTCTTT; CDR3 protein: CAISEIGGSEENTEAFF; V gene: TRBV10-3; clone size: .; D gene: .; J gene: TRBJ1-1
CDR3 DNA: TGTGCCAGCAGCGAATCGGGACTAGCGGGTTTGAATGAGCAGTTCTTC; CDR3 protein: CASSESGLAGLNEQFF; V gene: TRBV7-2; clone size: .; D gene: TRBD2; J gene: TRBJ2-1
CDR3 DNA: TGCAGCGTTGAAGATCGAGGGACAGGGTCTGTGGAGCAGTACTTC; CDR3 protein: CSVEDRGTGSVEQYF; V gene: TRBV29-1; clone size: .; D gene: TRBD1; J gene: TRBJ2-7
CDR3 DNA: TGCGCCAGCAGCTTAGGGGGTAGCAATCAGCCCCAGCATTTT; CDR3 protein: CASSLGGSNQPQHF; V gene: TRBV5-1; clone size: .; D gene: .; J gene: TRBJ1-5
CDR3 DNA: TGTGCCAGCAGCCCCAGGGGAAGGGGCCAAGAGACCCAGTACTTC; CDR3 protein: CASSPRGRGQETQYF; V gene: TRBV5-8; clone size: few; D gene: .; J gene: TRBJ2-5
CDR3 DNA: TGCGCCAGCAGCCCAAGGTTTGAGGAAAAACTGTTTTTT; CDR3 protein: CASSPRFEEKLFF; V gene: TRBV4-3; clone size: .; D gene: .; J gene: TRBJ1-4
CDR3 DNA: TGTGCCAGCAGTTCGGGCTCCATTTCCTATGGCTACACCTTC; CDR3 protein: CASSSGSISYGYTF; V gene: TRBV28; clone size: .; D gene: .; J gene: TRBJ1-2
CDR3 DNA: TGTGCCAGCAGCCCGTCTGAGGGCACTGAAGCTTTCTTT; CDR3 protein: CASSPSEGTEAFF; V gene: TRBV5-4; clone size: .; D gene: .; J gene: TRBJ1-1
CDR3 DNA: TGTGCCAGCACCGTGTTTGGGGCCAACGTCCTGACTTTC; CDR3 protein: CASTVFGANVLTF; V gene: TRBV28; clone size: medium-sized; D gene: .; J gene: TRBJ2-6
CDR3 DNA: TGCGCCAGCAGCTTGCGGACAGGGGGGGACACCGGGGAGCTGTTTTTT; CDR3 protein: CASSLRTGGDTGELFF; V gene: TRBV5-1; clone size: .; D gene: TRBD1; J gene: TRBJ2-2
CDR3 DNA: TGTGCCAGCAGCGTAGGCCAGGACAGGGTCTATGGCTACACCTTC; CDR3 protein: CASSVGQDRVYGYTF; V gene: TRBV9; clone size: .; D gene: TRBD1; J gene: TRBJ1-2
CDR3 DNA: TGTGCCAGCAGCCCCCACGGGGGGGCAGCCTACGAGCAGTACTTC; CDR3 protein: CASSPHGGAAYEQYF; V gene: TRBV9; clone size: .; D gene: TRBD2; J gene: TRBJ2-7
CDR3 DNA: TGTGCCAGTAGTATATGGGGTCCCCAGCATTTT; CDR3 protein: CASSIWGPQHF; V gene: TRBV19; clone size: .; D gene: .; J gene: TRBJ1-5
CDR3 DNA: TGCGCCAGCAGCTACGGGACTAGCGGGGAGACCCAGTACTTC; CDR3 protein: CASSYGTSGETQYF; V gene: TRBV5-1; clone size: .; D gene: TRBD2; J gene: TRBJ2-5
CDR3 DNA: TGCAGCGCCGGACGGCGGCAAGAGACCCAGTACTTC; CDR3 protein: CSAGRRQETQYF; V gene: TRBV29-1; clone size: .; D gene: .; J gene: TRBJ2-5
CDR3 DNA: TGTGCCAGCAGCTTAAGCGGGGCAGGGATCCCCGAAGAGACCCAGTACTTC; CDR3 protein: CASSLSGAGIPEETQYF; V gene: TRBV7-2; clone size: .; D gene: TRBD2; J gene: TRBJ2-5
CDR3 DNA: TGCGCCAGCAGCTTGCCGGGGACAGACCCCGAAGCTTTCTTT; CDR3 protein: CASSLPGTDPEAFF; V gene: TRBV5-1; clone size: .; D gene: TRBD1; J gene: TRBJ1-1
CDR3 DNA: TGTGCCAGCAGCCCCCTTGGACTAGCGGGGGGAAAAGAGACCCAGTACTTC; CDR3 protein: CASSPLGLAGGKETQYF; V gene: TRBV14; clone size: .; D gene: TRBD2; J gene: TRBJ2-5
CDR3 DNA: TGTGCCTGGGTCCCCCCCCTGTCGTACCAAGAGACCCAGTACTTC; CDR3 protein: CAWVPPLSYQETQYF; V gene: TRBV30; clone size: .; D gene: .; J gene: TRBJ2-5
CDR3 DNA: TGTGCCAGCAGTCACAGGAGCAACACTGAAGCTTTCTTT; CDR3 protein: CASSHRSNTEAFF; V gene: TRBV5-4; clone size: .; D gene: .; J gene: TRBJ1-1
CDR3 DNA: TGCGCCAGCAGCTTGTTTGCTAGCAACACCGGGGAGCTGTTTTTT; CDR3 protein: CASSLFASNTGELFF; V gene: TRBV5-1; clone size: .; D gene: .; J gene: TRBJ2-2
CDR3 DNA: TGTGCCAGTCTCGGGACTAGCTTCAGCTCCTACAATGAGCAGTTCTTC; CDR3 protein: CASLGTSFSSYNEQFF; V gene: TRBV19; clone size: .; D gene: TRBD2; J gene: TRBJ2-1
CDR3 DNA: TGTGCCAGCAGTCCATACACAGATACGCAGTATTTT; CDR3 protein: CASSPYTDTQYF; V gene: TRBV28; clone size: .; D gene: .; J gene: TRBJ2-3
CDR3 DNA: TGCGCCAGCAAGGAGCCGGGATCTGGAAACACCATATATTTT; CDR3 protein: CASKEPGSGNTIYF; V gene: TRBV5-1; clone size: .; D gene: .; J gene: TRBJ1-3
CDR3 DNA: TGTGCCAGCAGCTTAAGGCCGCAGAACACTGAAGCTTTCTTT; CDR3 protein: CASSLRPQNTEAFF; V gene: TRBV7-3; clone size: .; D gene: .; J gene: TRBJ1-1